Below are 19 T cell receptor beta chains sequenced from a single sample in a study of cytomegalovirus exposure and HLA in healthy donors. PCR amplification relied on 60 Vbeta primers (plus 13 Jbeta primers). The repertoire was sequenced with immunoSEQ multiplex PCR; TCRdb's copy has only in-frame clones and lacks some. Altogether about 240,000 clones are present, 80% to 85% being singletons, with the ten largest covering about 7.3%. Sequencing input: PBMCs. Every receptor here comes from a woman aged 55-69 years in good health and CMV-seropositive.

The V call is TRBV5-1, the J call TRBJ2-1; TRBD1 is a possible D gene (5 bases). Germline V lookup: CDR1 SGHRS, CDR2 YFSETQ. The V end was cut by 3 bases, the J end by 7 bases, with 8 bases between. This CDR3 has 12 residues. CDR3 coding DNA: TGCGCCAGCAGCTCCAGGGTTAATGAGCAGTTCTTC. Protein sequence: CASSSRVNEQFF.

This chain connects TRBV5-1 to TRBJ1-2; tentatively, D is TRBD1 (6 bases). Germline V gene sequence: CDR1 SGHRS, CDR2 YFSETQ. This CDR3 contains 15 residues. Trimming took 0 bases from V and 2 from J, leaving 11 bases between them. CDR3: CASSLGTGQNYGYTF. The CDR3 nucleotides read TGCGCCAGCAGCTTGGGAACAGGGCAAAACTATGGCTACACCTTC.

The DNA for the CDR3 is TGTGCCAGCAGTGGGGGGGGACTGGGGGCCATGTACGAGCAGTACTTC. Residues: CASSGGGLGAMYEQYF. The genes are TRBV6-1 and TRBJ2-7, with D possibly TRBD2 on 7 matching bases. This CDR3 is 16 amino acids long. CDR1 and CDR2 (germline): MNHNS, SASEGT. Trimming shortened V by 4 bases and J by 4 bases, and 20 bases separated the two germline ends.

The chain combines TRBV7-3 with TRBJ1-1, with TRBD1 matching 7 bases. V trimming: 0 bases; J trimming: 4 bases; junction bases outside the gene matches: 5. Germline CDR1 SGHTA, CDR2 FQGTGA. This CDR3 has 15 residues. This CDR3 is CASSLTAGGFTEAFF. The CDR3 coding sequence is TGTGCCAGCAGCTTAACGGCAGGGGGGTTCACTGAAGCTTTCTTT.

A single count supports this clone. The rearrangement links TRBV10-3 to TRBJ2-1; possibly TRBD1 for D (5 bases). Deletions cut 3 bases from V and 7 bases from J, with 13 bases between. Germline CDR1 and CDR2: ENHRY and SYGVKD. The CDR3 has 14 amino acids. The CDR3 DNA is TGTGCCATCAGTGATTTGAACAGGCGTAATGAGCAGTTCTTC. It translates to CAISDLNRRNEQFF.

The chain recombines TRBV6-5 with TRBJ2-1; 7 bases line up with TRBD1. After removal of 7 bases from V and 7 bases from J, the junction contained 10 bases not matched to a gene. The CDR3 extends over 14 amino acids. Germline CDR1 is MNHEY and CDR2 is SVGAGI. The CDR3 protein is CASTRDSAMNEQFF. The DNA for the CDR3 is TGTGCCAGCACCCGGGACAGCGCCATGAATGAGCAGTTCTTC.

This clone was picked up a small number of times. This sequence joins TRBV7-9 and TRBJ2-3, with 9 bases matching TRBD2. CDR3 length: 16 residues. The V segment lost 1 base and the J segment 2 bases; nucleotides outside the gene matches: 4. Germline V gene lookup returns CDR1 SEHNR and CDR2 FQNEAQ (reference sequence). CDR3 sequence (DNA): TGTGCCAGCAGCTTAGATCCTAGCGGGGACACAGATACGCAGTATTTT. Its protein is CASSLDPSGDTDTQYF.

CDR3 DNA: TGTGCCAGCAGCAAGGGACTAGCGGGAGGCTACAATGAGCAGTTCTTC. The encoded protein is CASSKGLAGGYNEQFF. The chain employs TRBV6-6 and TRBJ2-1; 15 bases line up with TRBD2. CDR3 size: 16 residues. Germline CDR1 MNHNY, CDR2 SVGAGI (reference sequence). V shed 6 bases, J shed 3 bases, and the junction held 3 bases outside the gene matches.

This chain links TRBV12-5 with TRBJ2-1, with 8 bases matching TRBD2. From germline, CDR1 is LGHNT and CDR2 FRNRAP. The V gene end was trimmed by 6 bases and the J gene end by 7 bases; junction bases not matched to a gene: 8. The CDR3 is 14 amino acids. CDR3 nucleotides: TGTGCTAGTGGCCGACGGAGCGGGAGTAATGAGCAGTTCTTC. Amino acid sequence: CASGRRSGSNEQFF.

The chain joins TRBV10-1 to TRBJ2-3; no definite D call. Trimming removed 9 bases at V and 1 base at J, with 11 bases between. The germline V gene has CDR1 WNHNN and CDR2 SYGVQD (reference sequence). CDR3 size: 13 residues. The CDR3 is CASQHLGTDTQYF. DNA of the CDR3: TGCGCCAGTCAACACCTTGGCACAGATACGCAGTATTTT.

This clone appeared once. This rearrangement joins TRBV19 to TRBJ1-5; 7 bases are shared with TRBD1. Germline CDR1 and CDR2: LNHDA and SQIVND (reference sequence). The CDR3 has 15 amino acids. Germline trimming cut 5 bases from V and 3 bases from J; bases unmatched to any gene: 7. This CDR3 is CASSSEGQYNQPQHF. The CDR3 DNA is TGTGCCAGTAGTTCCGAGGGACAGTACAATCAGCCCCAGCATTTT. The whole variable domain, filled in from reference TRBV19 and TRBJ1-5, reads DGGITQSPKYLFRKEGQNVTLSCEQNLNHDAMYWYRQDPGQGLRLIYYSQIVNDFQKGDIAEGYSVSREKKESFPLTVTSAQKNPTAFYLCASSSEGQYNQPQHFGDGTRLSIL.

The V and J genes are TRBV28 and TRBJ2-5; possible D gene TRBD1, 6 bases. The J call is doubtful: the DNA matches TRBJ2-7 better. Germline CDR1 and CDR2: MDHEN and SYDVKM. CDR3 length equals 16 residues. The CDR3 region has the DNA TGTGCCAGCAGTCCCCACAGGGTTATAGGGCTCATCGAGCAGTACTTC. Its protein product is CASSPHRVIGLIEQYF.

The chain is built from TRBV6-4 and TRBJ2-3; D is perhaps TRBD2 (5 bases). CDR3 size: 10 residues. The V gene lost 11 bases and the J gene lost 7 bases, with 10 bases spanning the gap. Germline V gives CDR1 MRHNA, CDR2 SNTAGT. The CDR3 bases are TGTGCCGGTACGGGGAATACGCAGTATTTT. Amino acid sequence: CAGTGNTQYF.

To note about this clone: One end of the junction fails to match germline, which may point to a read error. Other DNA sequences in the sample encode the same CDR3. This chain joins TRBV2 and TRBJ2-1; no clear D gene. The CDR3 covers 15 residues. Germline V gives CDR1 SNHLY, CDR2 FYNNEI. CDR3 nucleotide sequence: TGCGCCAGCAGTGTAAGAGGCAGCGCCTACAATGAGCAGTTCTTC. Its protein is CASSVRGSAYNEQFF.

The V gene is TRBV28, the J gene TRBJ2-1; possibly TRBD2 for D (5 bases). Trimming took 2 bases from V and 8 from J, leaving 13 bases between them. Germline V gives CDR1 MDHEN, CDR2 SYDVKM. The CDR3 runs 14 residues. CDR3 in amino acids: CASSLARLMDEQFF. The CDR3 coding sequence is TGTGCCAGCAGTTTAGCTCGACTAATGGATGAGCAGTTCTTC.

J is TRBJ2-1 and V is TRBV7-6, with 7 bases aligning to TRBD2. Germline CDR1 reads SGHVS; CDR2 reads FNYEAQ. V lost 2 bases and J lost 2; bases outside the gene matches: 3. The CDR3 sequence is 15 residues long. For the CDR3, the DNA is TGTGCCAGCAGCTTATATCTAGCGGCCTACAATGAGCAGTTCTTC. Protein product: CASSLYLAAYNEQFF.

The rearrangement links TRBV5-6 to TRBJ1-2; TRBD1 agrees at 7 bases. The junction had 9 bases not matched to a gene; V was cut back by 1 base and J by 3 bases. The V gene's germline CDR1 is SGHDT and CDR2 YYEEEE. The CDR3 runs to 16 residues. CDR3 sequence: CASSLRGTATHYGYTF. The CDR3 coding sequence is TGTGCCAGCAGCTTGCGAGGGACAGCTACCCACTATGGCTACACCTTC. The full variable domain, rest sourced from reference TRBV5-6 and TRBJ1-2, is DAGVTQSPTHLIKTRGQQVTLRCSPKSGHDTVSWYQQALGQGPQFIFQYYEEEERQRGNFPDRFSGHQFPNYSSELNVNALLLGDSALYLCASSLRGTATHYGYTFGSGTRLTVV.

This clone was counted between two and nine times. The V and J genes are TRBV7-9 and TRBJ2-1; TRBD1 aligns across 8 bases. The trim removed 4 bases at V and 6 bases at J, leaving 8 bases unmatched. Germline V lookup: CDR1 SEHNR, CDR2 FQNEAQ (reference sequence). The CDR3 consists of 15 residues. CDR3 in amino acids: CASSSTGGTGNEQFF. CDR3 bases: TGTGCCAGCAGCTCAACAGGGGGGACAGGCAATGAGCAGTTCTTC.

This chain connects TRBV6-1 to TRBJ2-5; 9 bases agree with TRBD1. The V gene's germline CDR1 is MNHNS and CDR2 SASEGT. The length of the CDR3 is 14 residues. The trim removed 3 bases at V and 4 bases at J, leaving 3 bases unmatched. The CDR3 region is CASSDLTGGETQYF. CDR3 sequence (DNA): TGTGCCAGCAGTGACTTGACAGGGGGAGAGACCCAGTACTTC.